This T cell receptor beta chain was sequenced during a study of cytomegalovirus exposure and HLA in healthy donors (dated by TCRdb to 2016 to 2017). Concerning the study at large: In an earlier analysis of roughly 500 of the donors, 276 Gb of sequence data and 90 million to 120 million unique TCR beta sequences from roughly 190 million T cells were reported. The number of donors typed differed by locus, with 629-630 for A, B, C, DRB1 and DQB1, more than 500 for DQA1, 600 to 610 for DPA1, and around 450 for DPB1. Both class I and class II loci were covered by HLA typing, at four-digit resolution. In an earlier analysis of roughly 540 of the donors, high-throughput TCR beta sequencing was used to judge whether each TCR beta V gene segment behaved as functional or pseudogenic. The study used immunosequencing to profile the T cell repertoires of around 600 subjects and linked those repertoires to cytomegalovirus serostatus. To predict cytomegalovirus infection status, the study brought together high-throughput TCR immunosequencing, statistical association of individual TCRs with disease status, and machine learning. Rather than using new phenotypic data, the later analysis identified candidate immune exposures from TCR beta sequences and from how often those sequences occurred across donors. Besides the first cohort of about 730 subjects, a separate validation cohort made up of 120 different subjects was used. All discovery cohort repertoires had been generated using a single sequencing platform. The study aimed to test whether cataloging public T cell receptors could reveal signatures of past pathogen exposure. A later analysis re-analyzed previously published TCR beta repertoires from 550 to 700 donors and added high-resolution HLA genotyping to study TCR occurrence patterns. In a later genetic analysis, genome-wide SNP genotypes for about three fifths of the 666 donors were used, and that subset was treated as a discovery cohort. Across 398 genotyped donors of the cohort, an average of approximately 200,000 unique TCR beta nucleotide sequences per donor were sequenced, and 15% to 20% of those sequences were non-productive. Donor age, sex, ethnicity and CMV serostatus were compiled alongside the repertoire data. Roughly 300 gigabases of sequencing data and approximately 85 million unique TCR sequences were included in an early release covering roughly 700 HLA-typed donors. Roughly 5 DR-DQ haplotypes were treated as single units for association and clustering because of strong linkage in the cohort. The genetic ancestry cluster associated with self-reported Caucasian donors included over 65% of the roughly 400 genotyped donors. What the study reported, not specific to this receptor: Sequencing depth was assumed to be roughly uniform across donors in the presence/absence analyses, though that assumption may not hold. It was suggested by the authors that the approach could potentially be generalized to other disease states and immunological phenotypes. While some public TCRs were present in many individuals, most TCR sequences turned up only very rarely across donors. Immune exposure information for the cohort was limited to CMV serostatus. In a later analysis, over 15,000 TCR beta sequences were associated with specific HLA alleles at a false discovery rate of 0.05. Most CMV-associated TCR beta chains appeared to be HLA-restricted in a later analysis, and the HLA associations seemed to be driven largely by CMV exposure. Three of the identified cytomegalovirus-associated TCR beta chains were confirmed in vitro to be specific for cytomegalovirus antigens. An association between a missense DCLRE1C variant and V-gene and J-gene trimming of TCR beta chains was found in a later genetic analysis and replicated in an independent cohort. Because some donors lacked HLA typing at each locus, the association tests relied only on the typed subset. In a later analysis, several top co-occurrence clusters were reported to appear linked to parvovirus B19, influenza, CMV and Epstein-Barr virus. Because the 87-base-pair reads could not distinguish some IMGT-functional V segments, including TRBV6-2 and TRBV6-3, those segments were excluded. In a later analysis, HLA-associated TCR beta chains were found to be more clonally expanded and to have lower generation probabilities than equally common non-associated chains. Linkage disequilibrium might explain the correlated functional status among segregating V segments, but an unknown experimental factor could not be ruled out. A cluster of highly shared sequence variants was judged likely to represent a technical artifact of the sequencing pipeline. Only TCR beta chains were sequenced in this cohort, and the absence of alpha or paired-chain data limited detectable features. Cytomegalovirus status was reported to be diagnosed by the classifier with high specificity and sensitivity in both the original and validation cohorts. In an earlier analysis of roughly 500 of the donors, most TCR beta V segments appeared in productive rearrangements about 90% or about 30% of the time, broadly matching IMGT annotations. A further reported finding was that TCR beta sequences accurately predicted the HLA-A and HLA-B alleles for most subjects in the first cohort. In a later analysis, the rate of TCR association differed among HLA loci, with DRB1 alleles having the most associated TCRs and HLA-C alleles having the fewest. A later genetic analysis reported fewer N-insertions in productive TCRs among donors in an Asian-associated ancestry cluster than the approximately 670-donor mean. Assigning TCR associations to individual alleles was difficult when HLA alleles, especially DR and DQ, strongly co-occurred. The earlier analysis of 587 of the donors excluded 15 to 20 rarely observed V segments, including chromosome 9 orphons, because counts were too low. The study listed 150 to 200 TCR beta chains as associated with cytomegalovirus.

CDR1 and CDR2 are drawn from the germline V gene (reference sequence): LNHDA, SQIVND. The CDR3 numbers 15 residues from cysteine through phenylalanine. The kept DNA is CDR3 alone, 45 bases in frame from the first base. V and J lose 3 bases and 2 bases, and a span of 11 bases separates them. Comment on this clone: Its antigen is not yet known. No base quality values were provided; no much bigger clone lies one nucleotide off.

The cohort comprised 710 or so healthy bone marrow donors. At the time of sampling, all cohort members were nominally healthy, though unrecorded immune exposures were likely present. The donor tested CMV seropositive and was one of the 289 seropositive cohort members. Every donor gave a peripheral blood sample, and the peripheral blood mononuclear cells from that sample were used for TCR beta sequencing. The Qiagen DNeasy Blood Extraction Kit was used to extract genomic DNA from the blood cell samples. Libraries were prepared through the immunoSEQ multiplex PCR assay. The multiplex PCR relied on a mix of 60 forward primers for TCR Vbeta segments and 13 reverse primers for TCR Jbeta segments. Amplification of the CDR3 region of rearranged TCR beta genes was performed with a multiplex PCR assay on genomic DNA. The amplified TCR beta libraries were sequenced on the Illumina HiSeq System as 87-base-pair reads. The original methods were these. In a later analysis, 80 million or so unique TCR beta chains were counted across the approximately 640 repertoires, and about 9.9 million of these chains were shared by at least two donors. Raw reads were error-corrected and collapsed into unique sequences by a nearest-neighbor algorithm in which closely related sequences were merged to remove PCR and sequencing errors. To assign V, D and J gene segments, CDR3 sequences were aligned to IMGT reference sequences. For a sequence to be retained, at least a six-nucleotide match to both a V gene segment and a J gene segment was required. Rearrangements were classified as productive when the CDR3 lacked stop codons and remained in frame with V and J, and all other rearrangements were classified as non-productive. CDR3 was defined by IMGT convention, running from the second conserved V-encoded cysteine to the conserved J-encoded phenylalanine. In an earlier analysis of roughly 610 of the donors, sequences lacking an unambiguous match to a single V gene segment were excluded. An earlier analysis of 587 of the donors called V segments functional above 56.7% productive rearrangements and segregating when the between-donor standard deviation exceeded 5%. To diagnose cytomegalovirus status from the catalog of TCR beta chain sequences, a statistical classification framework was built. A later analysis assigned V and J genes by comparing TCR nucleotide sequences with IMGT/GENE-DB human TR gene sequences. The TCRdist pipeline was used in a later analysis to assign CDR3 sequences and most-parsimonious VDJ recombination scenarios. In a later analysis, every TCR beta chain was defined by the combination of its CDR3 amino acid sequence and its V-gene family, and reads without a unique V-gene family were dropped. To address suspected cross-contamination and a sequencing artifact, a later analysis removed 450 to 700 highly shared, low-generation-probability nucleotide sequences. For each public chain, a later analysis derived a clonal expansion index from normalized ranks of inferred template counts within each repertoire. A later analysis computed generation probabilities with a VDJ recombination model fitted to out-of-frame rearrangements, and checked the results against IGoR. In a later analysis, hypergeometric tests were used to score TCR-TCR, TCR-HLA and TCR-CMV co-occurrence, with a repertoire-size bias correction applied to TCR pairs. To estimate false discovery rates, a later analysis permuted the HLA or CMV assignments 20 times. In a later analysis, co-occurring TCRs were grouped with DBSCAN, and TCRdist sequence similarity was added when clustering was performed within HLA-allele-positive subsets. Repertoires with fewer than 30,000 or more than 120,000 public chains, plus five repertoires with anomalous nucleotide sharing, were excluded from co-occurrence clustering. Entries here come from immuneACCESS through TCRdb and include only in-frame sequences with V and J called. Some clones fail to appear in such tables; in the studies checked, an unresolved V gene covers under half of the shortfall, and the cause of the remainder is unknown. Clonal size and the V and J genes are those of that table, whereas D and trimming came from the DNA. A total of about 51,000 clones appear in this sample, around 81% of them only once. Of the sample, under 2.5% falls within the top ten clones.

This TCR was sampled from a boy aged 5-17 years in good health and CMV-seropositive. Recombination connected TRBV19 to TRBJ1-5; the D gene cannot be resolved reliably. The sequencing input was PBMCs. The CDR3: CASSIMSVGNQPQHF. The nucleotides read TGTGCCAGTAGTATTATGAGTGTTGGCAATCAGCCCCAGCATTTT.